The 15 T cell receptor beta chains reported below all come from one sample, sequenced in a study of T cell clones after liver transplantation. Clones were read by immunoSEQ multiplex PCR, and TCRdb kept only the in-frame ones, dropping some. The sample contains tens of thousands of clones, 90% to 95% of which appear only once. The sequences come from CD8+ T cells from blood, collected 12 months after liver transplant. The receptors stem from a human patient who received a liver transplant. Some of the T cells may derive from the graft donor.

This chain uses TRBV4-1 with TRBJ2-7, with unresolved D. Trimming stripped 2 bases from V and 2 bases from J, with 7 bases between. The CDR3 runs to 13 residues. Germline V gene data show CDR1 as MGHRA and CDR2 as YSYEKL. CDR3 region: CASSQMGTYEQYF. Here the CDR3 DNA reads TGCGCCAGCAGCCAAATGGGGACCTACGAGCAGTACTTC.

The chain combines TRBV28 with TRBJ1-5, with D uncertain. CDR1 and CDR2 (germline): MDHEN, SYDVKM. The V end was cut by 5 bases, the J end by 6 bases, with 17 bases between. This CDR3 is built from 15 residues. CDR3 sequence: CASSLRGGHGQPQHF. As DNA, the CDR3 is TGTGCCAGCAGTCTTCGGGGAGGCCACGGTCAGCCCCAGCATTTT.

This chain connects TRBV27 to TRBJ2-1; D might be TRBD2 (6 bases). The CDR3 sequence is 13 residues long. V gave up 3 bases and J gave up 11 bases, with 14 bases separating them. Germline loops: CDR1 MNHEY, CDR2 SMNVEV (reference sequence). The CDR3 DNA reads as TGTGCCAGCAGTTTGGGGACGACTAGAAAGCAGTTCTTC. Protein sequence: CASSLGTTRKQFF.

V and J are TRBV9 and TRBJ1-2; tentatively, D is TRBD1 (6 bases). CDR1 and CDR2 (germline): SGDLS, YYNGEE. This CDR3 has 15 residues. Trimming pared 4 bases from V and 6 bases from J, leaving 19 bases between. CDR3 coding DNA: TGTGCCAGCAGCTCTCGAAGGACAGAAGACGATGGCTACACCTTC. Protein sequence: CASSSRRTEDDGYTF.

V usage is TRBV12-5 and J usage is TRBJ1-1; 9 bases line up with TRBD1. Germline V gene data show CDR1 as LGHNT and CDR2 as FRNRAP. The CDR3 loop spans 16 amino acids. The J segment lost 1 base and the V segment lost 5 bases, leaving 8 bases of the junction unmatched. The CDR3 sequence: CASGPGQGISNTEAFF. The DNA of the CDR3 is TGTGCTAGTGGTCCTGGACAGGGGATTTCGAACACTGAAGCTTTCTTT.

The CDR3 bases are TGTGCCAGCAGCTTAGGCATCAATGAGCAGTTCTTC. The encoded protein is CASSLGINEQFF. J is TRBJ2-1 and V is TRBV11-2; D not certain. The V gene lost 1 base and the J gene lost 6 bases, with 4 bases spanning the gap. The V gene's germline CDR1 is SGHAT and CDR2 FQNNGV. The CDR3 consists of 12 residues.

This chain connects TRBV6-8 to TRBJ2-7, with D perhaps given as TRBD1 or TRBD2 (5 bases each). Germline CDR1 MNHGY, CDR2 SAAAGT. Trimming left V 8 bases short and J 5 bases short, with 19 bases between. The length of the CDR3 is 14 residues. CDR3 in DNA: TGTGCCAGCTGGGACCGACGGAGATGCGACGAGCAGTACTTC. It specifies CASWDRRRCDEQYF.

This clone was seen a single time. The CDR3: CASSQQREGLGNEQFF. CDR3 nucleotides: TGTGCCAGCAGCCAACAGCGGGAGGGCCTTGGGAATGAGCAGTTCTTC. This chain links TRBV4-2 with TRBJ2-1, with 10 positions matching TRBD2. V lost 2 bases and J lost 7; bases outside the gene matches: 8. The CDR3 has 16 residues. Germline V CDR1 and CDR2: LGHNA, YNFKEQ.

The V and J genes are TRBV19 and TRBJ2-1; tentatively, D is TRBD1 (5 bases). Germline V gene lookup returns CDR1 LNHDA and CDR2 SQIVND (reference sequence). V lost 3 bases to trimming and J lost 0 bases, with 9 bases between them. This CDR3 has 15 amino acids. As DNA, the CDR3 is TGTGCCAGTAGTATCGTGGGGCGCTCCTACAATGAGCAGTTCTTC. Amino acid sequence: CASSIVGRSYNEQFF. Drawing the rest from reference TRBV19 and TRBJ2-1, the complete variable domain is DGGITQSPKYLFRKEGQNVTLSCEQNLNHDAMYWYRQDPGQGLRLIYYSQIVNDFQKGDIAEGYSVSREKKESFPLTVTSAQKNPTAFYLCASSIVGRSYNEQFFGPGTRLTVL.

This CDR3 is CASSLSGGSYEQYF. The CDR3 nucleotides are TGTGCCAGCAGTTTATCAGGGGGCTCCTACGAGCAGTACTTC. This chain links TRBV27 with TRBJ2-7, with a weak D call TRBD1 (6 bases). The CDR3 consists of 14 residues. The V and J ends lost 0 bases and 0 bases respectively, with 6 bases between them. CDR1 is MNHEY, CDR2 SMNVEV, per germline (reference sequence).

This chain links TRBV5-4 with TRBJ2-7; TRBD2 is a possible D gene (6 bases). CDR3 length equals 11 residues. Between the trimmed V and J ends, which lost 2 bases and 7 bases, there was a span of 7 bases. CDR1 is SGHNT and CDR2 is YYREEE in the germline V gene (reference sequence). In nucleotides, the CDR3 is TGTGCCAGCAGCTTCGGAGGGGAGCAGTACTTC. Amino acid sequence: CASSFGGEQYF.

This chain connects TRBV19 to TRBJ1-4; weak D call: TRBD1 (5 bases). CDR1 is LNHDA and CDR2 is SQIVND in the germline V gene (reference sequence). Trimming removed 7 bases from V and 7 bases from J, with 19 bases in between. CDR3 size: 15 residues. In nucleotides, the CDR3 is TGTGCCAGTAACACTTTCCGGGACTTAGGTGAAAAACTGTTTTTT. Translated, it gives CASNTFRDLGEKLFF.

The chain links TRBV28 to TRBJ2-7; 8 bases map to TRBD2. Germline lookup yields CDR1 MDHEN and CDR2 SYDVKM. The CDR3 contains 16 residues. V gave up 6 bases and J gave up 0 bases; unmatched junction bases: 10. The CDR3 reads CASSPSGGTLSYEQYF. CDR3 sequence (DNA): TGTGCCAGCAGCCCTTCGGGGGGGACCCTCTCCTACGAGCAGTACTTC.

A single count supports this clone. The gene calls are TRBV27 and TRBJ1-6; 10 nucleotides align to TRBD1. Germline lookup yields CDR1 MNHEY and CDR2 SMNVEV (reference sequence). Trimming at V came to 5 bases and at J to 7 bases, leaving 5 bases not matched to a gene. The CDR3 is 15 amino acids. The CDR3 sequence is CASSPRDRGNSPLHF. The CDR3 DNA reads as TGTGCCAGCAGTCCCCGGGACAGGGGAAATTCACCCCTCCACTTT.

This chain joins TRBV4-1 and TRBJ2-5; the D gene is possibly TRBD1 (5 bases). Germline V lookup: CDR1 MGHRA, CDR2 YSYEKL. Trimming pared 0 bases from V and 9 bases from J, leaving 20 bases between. The CDR3 is made up of 16 amino acids. The CDR3 DNA follows: TGCGCCAGCAGCCAAGATCCCTTGCCCCTGGGGCCCGCCCAGTACTTC. This gives the protein CASSQDPLPLGPAQYF.